This TCR beta chain was captured in a study of T-cell reconstitution after alpha-beta-depleted transplantation in children. Preparing the TCRbeta library involved the use of unique molecular identifiers. A single record per CDR3 protein comes from TCRdb applying MiXCR to the PCR reads. The table records hundreds of thousands of distinct CDR3 sequences, approximately 15% of them present only once. The CDR3 contains 10 residues. Germline CDR1 reads SEHNR; CDR2 reads FQNEAQ (reference sequence). Trimming removed 10 bases at V and 14 bases at J, with 15 bases between. This clonotype was seen a handful of times.

The input for sequencing was PBMCs, mostly from graft donor cells, taken 360 days after TCRalphabeta/CD19-depleted stem cell transplant. The J gene is TRBJ2-1, the V gene TRBV7-9, with D possibly called TRBD1 or TRBD2 (5 bases each). The sequence came from a male patient aged 2-9 years who had a stem cell transplant for acute lymphoblastic leukemia, so the T cells may come from the graft donor. CDR3 in amino acids: CAIARGEEFF. The CDR3, as DNA: TGTGCCATCGCGAGGGGAGAGGAGTTCTTC.